The source of this T cell receptor (beta chain) is a study of blood T cells in healthy people across ages. A second roughly 7 to 12 cycle PCR used barcoded and J-beta primers. TCRdb re-called the 5' RACE reads with MiXCR, one entry per CDR3 protein. The table lists around 990,000 distinct CDR3 sequences, under 30% of them singletons. This CDR3 contains 14 residues. Germline assignment: CDR1 DFQATT and CDR2 SNEGSKA (reference sequence). The sample was also linked to a second study, of T cells of mothers and their children.

This chain links TRBV20-1 with TRBJ2-5; 8 nucleotides match TRBD1. The end of the DNA fits TRBJ2-7 better, so the J call may be wrong. The source is a girl aged 2-10 years in good health. What was sequenced was blood. CDR3 in amino acids: CSAREQGGFYEQYF. The CDR3 bases are TGCAGTGCTAGGGAACAGGGGGGCTTCTACGAGCAGTACTTC.